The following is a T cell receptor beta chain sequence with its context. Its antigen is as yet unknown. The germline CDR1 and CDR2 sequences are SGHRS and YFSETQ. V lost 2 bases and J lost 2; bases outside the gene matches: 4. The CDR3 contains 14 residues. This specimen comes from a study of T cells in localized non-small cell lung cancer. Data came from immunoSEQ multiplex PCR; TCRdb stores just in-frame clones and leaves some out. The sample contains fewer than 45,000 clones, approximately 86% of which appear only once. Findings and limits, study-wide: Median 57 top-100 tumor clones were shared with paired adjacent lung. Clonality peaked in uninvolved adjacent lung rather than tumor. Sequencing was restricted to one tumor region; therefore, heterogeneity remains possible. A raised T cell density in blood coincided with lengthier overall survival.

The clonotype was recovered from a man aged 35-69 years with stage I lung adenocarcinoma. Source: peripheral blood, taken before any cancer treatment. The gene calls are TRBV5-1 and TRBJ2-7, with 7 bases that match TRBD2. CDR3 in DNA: TGCGCCAGCAGCTTCCGCGGGAGCGCCTACGAGCAGTACTTC. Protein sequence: CASSFRGSAYEQYF.